This TCR beta chain was recorded in a study of blood T cell repertoires in COVID-19. Using immunoSEQ multiplex PCR, the repertoire was profiled, and TCRdb retains in-frame clones only, with some absent. The sample has over 100,000 clones; just under 80% are singletons. Germline V gives CDR1 MNHEY, CDR2 SVGAGI. V lost 7 bases to trimming and J lost 10 bases, with 8 bases between them. The CDR3 covers 10 residues. This clonotype originated in a man aged 55-75 years with active or convalescent COVID-19. Input material: peripheral blood. J is TRBJ2-1 and V is TRBV6-5; D is uncertain. DNA of the CDR3: TGTGCCAGCACGTTCAGGGAGCAGTTCTTC. It yields the protein CASTFREQFF.